Shown below are 15 T cell receptor beta chains from a single sample sequenced in a study of shared clonotypes between healthy human individuals. Clones were read by immunoSEQ multiplex PCR, and TCRdb kept only the in-frame ones, dropping some. The repertoire holds under 2,500,000 clones, with 90% to 96% as singletons. The sample comprised naive CD4+ T cells sorted from blood. This sample's subset: CD45RA+ positively selected. These receptors were collected from a man younger than 30 in good health.

The chain links TRBV29-1 to TRBJ2-7; TRBD2 might be the D (5 bases). Germline loops: CDR1 SQVTM, CDR2 ANQGSEA. The length of the CDR3 is 13 residues. V was pared by 4 bases and J by 0 bases, with 10 bases between. In nucleotides, the CDR3 is TGCAGCGTTGTGAAGCGGAACTCCTACGAGCAGTACTTC. It specifies CSVVKRNSYEQYF.

The V gene is TRBV11-3, the J gene TRBJ2-1; D is possibly TRBD1 or TRBD2 (5 bases each). CDR1 and CDR2 from the germline V gene are SGHNT and YENEEA. Trimming cost V 3 bases and J 6 bases, with 18 bases left between them. The CDR3 has 16 residues. In DNA, the CDR3 is TGTGCCAGCAGCTTGGGGGTAGAGCAACGGACCAATGAGCAGTTCTTC. The encoded protein is CASSLGVEQRTNEQFF.

The chain is built from TRBV19 and TRBJ2-2; no reliable D call. Germline V CDR1 and CDR2: LNHDA, SQIVND (reference sequence). V was clipped by 7 bases and J by 6 bases, with 12 bases between them. The CDR3 loop spans 13 amino acids. CDR3 coding DNA: TGTGCCAGTATGGGAACCCCCGCCGGGGAGCTGTTTTTT. This codes for CASMGTPAGELFF.

V is TRBV29-1 and J is TRBJ2-3; TRBD2 matches at 12 bases. CDR1 is SQVTM, CDR2 ANQGSEA, per germline. The CDR3 runs to 15 residues. J gave up 5 bases and V 5 bases, and 8 bases lay outside the gene matches. DNA of the CDR3: TGCAGCGTTTTGCCTAGCGGGAGGGCCGTAGATACGCAGTATTTT. It yields the protein CSVLPSGRAVDTQYF.

The rearrangement links TRBV29-1 to TRBJ2-7, with D possibly matching TRBD2 (7 bases). There are 14 residues in the CDR3. V shed 4 bases and J shed 5 bases, with 18 bases lying between them. The germline V gene has CDR1 SQVTM and CDR2 ANQGSEA. DNA of the CDR3: TGCAGCGTTGCGGGAGGCAGGGGTATCGACGAGCAGTACTTC. Encoded protein: CSVAGGRGIDEQYF.

The rearrangement uses TRBV28 and TRBJ1-6, with 7 nucleotides matching TRBD1. The V gene's germline CDR1 is MDHEN and CDR2 SYDVKM. V lost 6 bases and J lost 0; bases outside the gene matches: 8. The CDR3 totals 17 residues. CDR3 residues: CASSQRQGLSYNSPLHF. The CDR3 region has the DNA TGTGCCAGCAGCCAGAGACAGGGACTCTCCTATAATTCACCCCTCCACTTT. Combining the CDR3 with reference TRBV28 and TRBJ1-6 gives the whole variable domain DVKVTQSSRYLVKRTGEKVFLECVQDMDHENMFWYRQDPGLGLRLIYFSYDVKMKEKGDIPEGYSVSREKKERFSLILESASTNQTSMYLCASSQRQGLSYNSPLHFGNGTRLTVT.

This chain links TRBV6-5 with TRBJ1-2; D unresolved. CDR3 length equals 16 residues. V was trimmed by 0 bases and J by 8 bases, leaving 19 bases between them. Germline V lookup: CDR1 MNHEY, CDR2 SVGAGI. The chain's CDR3 is CASSYSKGVRIRGYTF. CDR3 DNA: TGTGCCAGCAGTTACTCGAAGGGAGTACGGATACGAGGCTACACCTTC.

This chain uses TRBV5-1 with TRBJ1-1; D is uncertain. Trimming cost V 1 base and J 5 bases, with 9 bases left between them. CDR3 length equals 13 residues. CDR1 and CDR2 from the germline V gene are SGHRS and YFSETQ. CDR3 DNA sequence: TGCGCCAGCAGCTTGCCCCAAGGGACTGAAGCTTTCTTT. It yields the protein CASSLPQGTEAFF.

The chain employs TRBV5-1 and TRBJ2-7; maybe TRBD1 (5 bases). Trimming shortened V by 4 bases and J by 7 bases, and 15 bases separated the two germline ends. CDR1 is SGHRS and CDR2 is YFSETQ in the germline V gene. This CDR3 has 13 amino acids. The CDR3 loop reads CASSADSSGEQYF. CDR3 sequence (DNA): TGCGCCAGCAGCGCTGACAGTTCTGGGGAGCAGTACTTC.

The rearrangement links TRBV6-5 to TRBJ1-2; D possibly corresponds to TRBD1 (5 bases). Per germline, CDR1 MNHEY and CDR2 SVGAGI. The CDR3 contains 14 residues. Trimming stripped 5 bases from V and 8 bases from J, with 18 bases between. The CDR3 nucleotides read TGTGCCAGCAGTGTAATTAGTGGGACGTTGGGCTACACCTTC. Encoded protein: CASSVISGTLGYTF.

Comments on this clone: Since a much larger clone is just one base distant, this may be a read error. The sample has other DNA sequences that encode this CDR3 too. The V and J genes are TRBV30 and TRBJ2-5; D is uncertain. CDR1 and CDR2 from the germline V gene are GTSNPN and SVGIG (reference sequence). The CDR3 covers 10 residues. Deletions cut 3 bases from V and 2 bases from J, with 1 base between. The CDR3 coding sequence is TGTGCCTGGAGGCAAGAGACCCAGTACTTC. This encodes CAWRQETQYF. Based on the CDR3 plus reference TRBV30 and TRBJ2-5, the full variable domain is SQTIHQWPATLVQPVGSPLSLECTVEGTSNPNLYWYRQAAGRGLQLLFYSVGIGQISSEVPQNLSASRPQDRQFILSSKKLLLSDSGFYLCAWRQETQYFGPGTRLLVL.

In the case of this clone: This same CDR3 is encoded by further DNA sequences in the sample. The V call is TRBV5-1, the J call TRBJ1-2; TRBD1 agrees at 7 bases. Germline-derived CDR1 and CDR2 are SGHRS and YFSETQ. V trimming: 2 bases; J trimming: 2 bases; junction bases outside the gene matches: 3. This CDR3 has 14 amino acids. The CDR3 protein is CASSLGTENYGYTF. The CDR3 DNA reads TGCGCCAGCAGCTTAGGGACAGAAAACTATGGCTACACCTTC.

The genes are TRBV9 and TRBJ1-2, with TRBD1 as a possible D gene (5 bases). V dropped 2 bases and J dropped 7 bases, with 15 bases sitting between them. The CDR3 contains 14 residues. Germline V CDR1 and CDR2: SGDLS, YYNGEE. The DNA for the CDR3 is TGTGCCAGCAGCGTCCCTCCCGGGGCGGGTGGCTACACCTTC. Amino acid sequence: CASSVPPGAGGYTF.

The rearrangement joins TRBV5-1 to TRBJ1-2; D remains unclear. Trimming shortened V by 4 bases and J by 5 bases, and 9 bases separated the two germline ends. The CDR3 runs 12 residues. Germline V CDR1 and CDR2: SGHRS, YFSETQ. CDR3: CASSNGIYGYTF. CDR3 nucleotide sequence: TGCGCCAGCAGCAACGGGATATATGGCTACACCTTC.

As to this clone: Different DNA sequences within this sample yield the same CDR3. The chain uses TRBV5-1 and TRBJ2-5; a possible D gene is TRBD1 (6 bases). CDR1 is SGHRS, CDR2 YFSETQ, per germline. This CDR3 is 14 amino acids long. V was cut by 4 bases and J by 2 bases, with 12 bases left in between. The CDR3 loop is CASSLTGFQETQYF. In nucleotides, the CDR3 is TGCGCCAGCAGCCTCACAGGGTTTCAAGAGACCCAGTACTTC.